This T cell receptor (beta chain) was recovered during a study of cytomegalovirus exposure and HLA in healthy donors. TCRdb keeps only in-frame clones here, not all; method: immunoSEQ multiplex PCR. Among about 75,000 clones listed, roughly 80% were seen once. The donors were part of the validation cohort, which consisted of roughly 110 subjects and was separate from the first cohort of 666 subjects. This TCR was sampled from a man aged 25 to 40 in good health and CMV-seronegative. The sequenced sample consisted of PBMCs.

The CDR3 loop is CASGWPSGARRQFF. The CDR3 DNA reads TGTGCCAGCGGGTGGCCTAGCGGGGCCCGGCGGCAGTTCTTC. V usage is TRBV6-1 and J usage is TRBJ2-1; TRBD2 agrees at 9 bases. Germline trimming cut 8 bases from V and 12 bases from J; bases unmatched to any gene: 14. The CDR3 loop spans 14 amino acids. Germline V CDR1 and CDR2: MNHNS, SASEGT.